This TCR beta chain was documented in a study of blood T cell repertoires in COVID-19. As handled by the study authors: Using reference gene primer amplification, nucleated cell counts were estimated. TCRdb's table, derived via immunoSEQ multiplex PCR, lists solely in-frame clones and lacks some. Clonal size and the V and J genes are those of that table, whereas D and trimming came from the DNA. This table has around 77,000 clones, about four fifths appearing once. The length of the CDR3 is 14 residues. V lost 8 bases and J lost 0, with 11 bases in between. CDR1 LGHDT and CDR2 YNNKEL come from the germline V gene (reference sequence).

The chain has TRBV3-1 (or the pseudogene TRBV3-2) and TRBJ1-3; unclear D gene. The sequence was collected from a human donor in a cohort sampled during active COVID-19. Sequencing used peripheral blood. CDR3 coding DNA: TGTGCCAGCGGCCGGGAGCGCTCTGGAAACACCATATATTTT. Translating gives CASGRERSGNTIYF.